The 26 T cell receptor beta chains below were found in one sample sequenced in a study of blood T cell repertoires in COVID-19. Assay: immunoSEQ multiplex PCR; the TCRdb copy retains only in-frame clones and omits some. The table shows around 300,000 clones, with about nine tenths occurring only once. Sequencing input: peripheral blood. The receptor source for this set is a young woman with active or convalescent COVID-19.

As to this clone: The germline gene is not matched at one end of the junction; a read error may be the cause. The chain combines TRBV7-7 with TRBJ2-1; TRBD1 matches 11 bases. The CDR3 consists of 15 residues. From germline, CDR1 is SSHAT and CDR2 FNYEAQ (reference sequence). The CDR3 nucleotides read TGTGCTAGCAGCCTCGGACAGGGGGCCGACTATGAGCAGTTCTTC. Translating it yields CASSLGQGADYEQFF.

This clone was seen just once. The chain couples TRBV30 to TRBJ1-2; 7 positions agree with TRBD1. The trim removed 5 bases at V and 4 bases at J, leaving 7 bases unmatched. Germline CDR1 and CDR2: GTSNPN and SVGIG (reference sequence). This CDR3 contains 13 residues. CDR3 DNA sequence: TGTGCCTGGGAGGAAAGGGGGCCCTATGGCTACACCTTC. Encoded protein: CAWEERGPYGYTF. Variable domain in full (rest from reference TRBV30 and TRBJ1-2): SQTIHQWPATLVQPVGSPLSLECTVEGTSNPNLYWYRQAAGRGLQLLFYSVGIGQISSEVPQNLSASRPQDRQFILSSKKLLLSDSGFYLCAWEERGPYGYTFGSGTRLTVV.

This sequence joins TRBV5-1 and TRBJ2-2; 10 nucleotides line up with TRBD2. The V segment lost 6 bases and the J segment 5 bases; nucleotides outside the gene matches: 4. The germline V gene encodes CDR1 SGHRS and CDR2 YFSETQ. This CDR3 has 14 residues. CDR3 DNA sequence: TGCGCCAGCACTCTAGCGGGGGAGACCGGGGAGCTGTTTTTT. Translating gives CASTLAGETGELFF.

The V and J genes are TRBV7-8 and TRBJ1-5; D ambiguous. V lost 1 base and J lost 3, with 16 bases in between. Germline V gene data show CDR1 as SGHVS and CDR2 as FQNEAQ. This CDR3 contains 17 residues. The CDR3 DNA follows: TGTGCCAGCAGCTTAGGGCGTCCGGGGAAGAACAATCAGCCCCAGCATTTT. It is translated as CASSLGRPGKNNQPQHF.

The V call is TRBV5-6, the J call TRBJ1-6; 8 nucleotides line up with TRBD1. Trimming removed 4 bases from V and 10 bases from J; junction bases left unmatched: 10. Germline V gene sequence: CDR1 SGHDT, CDR2 YYEEEE. CDR3 length: 15 residues. The CDR3 loop reads CASSAPGTGVSPLHF. The DNA for the CDR3 is TGTGCCAGCAGCGCCCCCGGGACAGGCGTATCACCCCTCCACTTT.

CDR3 in DNA: TGTGCCAGCAGCTTCACCTTGGAGAACTGGATGAACACTGAAGCTTTCTTT. Protein sequence: CASSFTLENWMNTEAFF. V and J are TRBV5-6 and TRBJ1-1; unclear D gene. CDR3 size: 17 residues. Per germline, CDR1 SGHDT and CDR2 YYEEEE. Trimming stripped 2 bases from V and 0 bases from J, with 17 bases between.

The chain uses TRBV2 and TRBJ2-1, with D unresolved. The germline gives CDR1 SNHLY, CDR2 FYNNEI. With 6 bases removed from V and 0 bases from J, the gap between germline ends came to 12 bases. The CDR3 length is 15 residues. The CDR3: CASSETPSSYNEQFF. The CDR3 DNA reads TGTGCCAGCAGCGAGACTCCTAGCTCCTACAATGAGCAGTTCTTC.

The chain uses TRBV10-1 and TRBJ1-2, with TRBD1 as a possible D gene (5 bases). The V end lost 2 bases, the J end lost 8 bases, and 12 bases lay between the germline ends. This CDR3 has 13 residues. CDR1 and CDR2 (germline): WNHNN, SYGVQD (reference sequence). Here the CDR3 DNA reads TGCGCCAGCAGTGAGAGGCAGGGTGGAGGCTACACCTTC. It specifies CASSERQGGGYTF.

This chain uses TRBV7-9 with TRBJ2-1, with D perhaps TRBD2 (6 bases). V dropped 1 base and J dropped 6 bases, with 13 bases sitting between them. This CDR3 comprises 15 residues. The germline CDR1 and CDR2 sequences are SEHNR and FQNEAQ (reference sequence). CDR3 sequence: CASSLVLGGANEQFF. The CDR3 nucleotides are TGTGCCAGCAGCTTAGTTCTTGGCGGGGCCAATGAGCAGTTCTTC.

The chain has TRBV18 and TRBJ1-5; 11 bases fit TRBD1. Trimming cost V 0 bases and J 7 bases; bases outside gene matches: 5. The germline CDR1 and CDR2 sequences are KGHSH and LQKENI. The CDR3 extends over 16 amino acids. The CDR3 DNA reads as TGTGCCAGCTCACCACCTGGGACAGGGGGGGAACAGCCCCAGCATTTT. Protein product: CASSPPGTGGEQPQHF.

The V gene is TRBV4-3, the J gene TRBJ2-3, with 14 bases matching TRBD2. Germline loops: CDR1 LGHNA, CDR2 YSLEER. The trim removed 1 base at V and 4 bases at J, leaving 4 bases unmatched. The CDR3 sequence is 17 residues long. In DNA form, the CDR3 reads TGCGCCAGCAGCCAAGGGACTAGCGGGGGGTTGGCAGATACGCAGTATTTT. It codes for CASSQGTSGGLADTQYF.

This chain connects TRBV7-8 to TRBJ1-3; TRBD1 agrees at 8 bases. The junction had 3 bases not matched to a gene; V was cut back by 4 bases and J by 1 base. CDR1 is SGHVS, CDR2 FQNEAQ, per germline. CDR3 length: 15 amino acids. The CDR3 bases are TGTGCCAGCAGCTCTGGACAGGGATCTGGAAACACCATATATTTT. Its protein product is CASSSGQGSGNTIYF.

This sequence joins TRBV19 and TRBJ1-3; 7 positions match TRBD1. Unmatched junction bases numbered 6, after V lost 7 bases and J lost 0 bases. The CDR3 runs to 15 residues. Germline assignment: CDR1 LNHDA and CDR2 SQIVND (reference sequence). For the CDR3, the DNA is TGTGCCAGTACCCAGGGGGGAATCTCTGGAAACACCATATATTTT. Its translation is CASTQGGISGNTIYF.

This chain joins TRBV28 and TRBJ2-7, with 10 bases matching TRBD2. The ends lost 3 bases at V and 7 bases at J; junction bases unmatched: 6. The CDR3 length is 14 residues. Germline lookup yields CDR1 MDHEN and CDR2 SYDVKM. The CDR3 loop is CASSFGLAAGEQYF. CDR3 sequence (DNA): TGTGCCAGCAGTTTTGGACTAGCGGCGGGGGAGCAGTACTTC.

V is TRBV5-1 and J is TRBJ2-5, with D possibly TRBD1 on 6 matching bases. Trimming shortened V by 3 bases and J by 1 base, and 13 bases separated the two germline ends. CDR3 size: 15 residues. Germline V gene sequence: CDR1 SGHRS, CDR2 YFSETQ. CDR3 sequence (DNA): TGCGCCAGCAGCTGGTTCGGACAGCTCCAAGAGACCCAGTACTTC. Its translation: CASSWFGQLQETQYF.

This rearrangement joins TRBV5-1 to TRBJ1-1; 7 nucleotides agree with TRBD1. The CDR3 totals 15 residues. V trimming: 4 bases; J trimming: 7 bases; junction bases outside the gene matches: 13. Germline assignment: CDR1 SGHRS and CDR2 YFSETQ. The CDR3 loop reads CASSKQGSGPNEAFF. CDR3 nucleotides: TGCGCCAGCAGCAAACAGGGGTCGGGCCCAAATGAAGCTTTCTTT.

The rearrangement links TRBV18 to TRBJ2-3, with 14 nucleotides matching TRBD2. From germline, CDR1 is KGHSH and CDR2 LQKENI. This CDR3 spans 15 amino acids. J lost 5 bases, V lost 2 bases, and 0 bases had no gene match. CDR3 loop: CASSPGLAGGDTQYF. The CDR3 DNA is TGTGCCAGCTCACCAGGACTAGCGGGGGGAGATACGCAGTATTTT.

V is TRBV4-1 and J is TRBJ1-3; perhaps TRBD1 as D (6 bases). Trimming cost V 1 base and J 6 bases, with 16 bases left between them. Looked up from germline, CDR1 is MGHRA and CDR2 is YSYEKL. The CDR3 has 16 residues. The CDR3 is CASSQGLVRGENTIYF. The CDR3 DNA sequence: TGCGCCAGCAGCCAAGGGTTGGTCAGGGGAGAAAACACCATATATTTT.

This rearrangement joins TRBV7-9 to TRBJ2-1; unclear D gene. V was trimmed by 2 bases and J by 4 bases, leaving 9 bases between them. There are 14 residues in the CDR3. CDR1 and CDR2 (germline): SEHNR, FQNEAQ (reference sequence). CDR3 coding DNA: TGTGCCAGCAGCTTAACCCTAGATTACAATGAGCAGTTCTTC. It is translated as CASSLTLDYNEQFF.

The chain couples TRBV9 to TRBJ2-3; 10 bases are a match to TRBD2. The germline gives CDR1 SGDLS, CDR2 YYNGEE. Germline trimming cut 4 bases from V and 0 bases from J; bases unmatched to any gene: 8. The CDR3 has 17 residues. The DNA of the CDR3 is TGTGCCAGCAGCTCGCTTTTACTAGCGGGGAGCACAGATACGCAGTATTTT. This gives the protein CASSSLLLAGSTDTQYF.

A few counts support this clone. The V gene is TRBV19, the J gene TRBJ1-2; a weak D match, TRBD1 (6 bases). This CDR3 comprises 12 residues. Between the trimmed V and J ends, which lost 9 bases and 8 bases, there was a span of 16 bases. In germline, CDR1 is LNHDA, CDR2 SQIVND (reference sequence). The CDR3 region is CASTTGYWGYTF. CDR3 DNA sequence: TGTGCCAGCACCACAGGGTACTGGGGCTACACCTTC.

The chain couples TRBV27 to TRBJ1-4; D is undetermined. V was shortened by 6 bases and J by 10 bases, with 18 bases between the two germline ends. Germline loops: CDR1 MNHEY, CDR2 SMNVEV (reference sequence). The CDR3 has 14 amino acids. In DNA form, the CDR3 reads TGTGCCAGCAGCCCAAACGGGGAACTCGGAAAACTGTTTTTT. Translating gives CASSPNGELGKLFF.

The rearrangement joins TRBV27 to TRBJ1-1; 9 bases line up with TRBD1. The germline gives CDR1 MNHEY, CDR2 SMNVEV (reference sequence). V lost 6 bases and J lost 5; bases outside the gene matches: 7. This CDR3 is 14 amino acids long. CDR3 loop: CASRDDRGGTEAFF. For the CDR3, the DNA is TGTGCCAGCAGGGACGACAGGGGGGGAACTGAAGCTTTCTTT.

The V and J genes are TRBV7-9 and TRBJ2-3, with a possible D match to TRBD1 (6 bases). This CDR3 comprises 14 residues. The germline V gene has CDR1 SEHNR and CDR2 FQNEAQ (reference sequence). The V gene lost 2 bases and the J gene lost 0 bases, with 6 bases spanning the gap. The DNA for the CDR3 is TGTGCCAGCAGCTTAACAGGGAGCACAGATACGCAGTATTTT. Amino acid sequence: CASSLTGSTDTQYF. Using reference TRBV7-9 and TRBJ2-3 for the parts outside the CDR3, the full variable domain is DTGVSQNPRHKITKRGQNVTFRCDPISEHNRLYWYRQTLGQGPEFLTYFQNEAQLEKSRLLSDRFSAERPKGSFSTLEIQRTEQGDSAMYLCASSLTGSTDTQYFGPGTRLTVL.

The rearrangement links TRBV7-2 to TRBJ1-3; D is uncertain. The CDR3 runs to 15 residues. Trimming left V 6 bases short and J 2 bases short, with 14 bases between. The germline V gene has CDR1 SGHTA and CDR2 FQGNSA. CDR3 in DNA: TGTGCCAGCAGGTCGACTTCATACCCTGGAAACACCATATATTTT. As protein: CASRSTSYPGNTIYF. The full variable domain, with the rest looked up from reference TRBV7-2 and TRBJ1-3, is GAGVSQSPSNKVTEKGKDVELRCDPISGHTALYWYRQSLGQGLEFLIYFQGNSAPDKSGLPSDRFSAERTGGSVSTLTIQRTQQEDSAVYLCASRSTSYPGNTIYFGEGSWLTVV.

This chain connects TRBV5-1 to TRBJ2-3, with D hard to call. CDR3 length: 13 residues. V lost 2 bases and J lost 4, with 8 bases in between. Germline CDR1 is SGHRS and CDR2 is YFSETQ. CDR3 sequence (DNA): TGCGCCAGCAGCTTCACAGCTCCAGATACGCAGTATTTT. This gives the protein CASSFTAPDTQYF.